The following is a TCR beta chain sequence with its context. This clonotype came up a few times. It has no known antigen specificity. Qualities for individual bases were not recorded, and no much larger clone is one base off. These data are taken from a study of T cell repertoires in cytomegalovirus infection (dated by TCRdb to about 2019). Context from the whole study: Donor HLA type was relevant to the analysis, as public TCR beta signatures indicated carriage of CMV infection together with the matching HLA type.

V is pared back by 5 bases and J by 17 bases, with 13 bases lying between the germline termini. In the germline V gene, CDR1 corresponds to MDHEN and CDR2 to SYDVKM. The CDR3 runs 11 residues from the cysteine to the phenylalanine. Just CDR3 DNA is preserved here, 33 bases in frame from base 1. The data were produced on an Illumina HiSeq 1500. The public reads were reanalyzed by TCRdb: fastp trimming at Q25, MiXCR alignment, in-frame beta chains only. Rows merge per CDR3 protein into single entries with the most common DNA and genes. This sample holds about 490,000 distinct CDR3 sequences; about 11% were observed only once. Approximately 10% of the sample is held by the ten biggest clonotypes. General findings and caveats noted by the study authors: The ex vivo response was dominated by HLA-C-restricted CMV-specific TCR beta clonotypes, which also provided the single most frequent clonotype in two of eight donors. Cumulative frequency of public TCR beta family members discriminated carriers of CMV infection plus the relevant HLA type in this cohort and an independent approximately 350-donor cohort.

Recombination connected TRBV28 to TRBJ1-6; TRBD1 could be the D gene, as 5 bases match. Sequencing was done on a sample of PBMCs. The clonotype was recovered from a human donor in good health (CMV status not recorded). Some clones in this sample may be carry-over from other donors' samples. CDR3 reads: CASSASGTVHF. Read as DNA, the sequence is TGTGCCAGCAGTGCATCGGGGACGGTCCACTTT.